The text below deals with one TCR beta chain. The length of the CDR3 is 15 residues. Deletions cut 4 bases from V and 6 bases from J, with 19 bases between. The germline gives CDR1 SGHNT, CDR2 YYREEE (reference sequence). The sample originates from a study of OX40 agonist ivuxolimab in advanced cancers. Background on the study: Treatment of patients was with ivuxolimab, an agonistic anti-OX40 (CD134) antibody. Every patient in dose escalation had hepatocellular carcinoma, melanoma, renal cell or head and neck cancer.

TCRdb keeps only in-frame clones here, not all; method: immunoSEQ multiplex PCR. The sample has under 75,000 clones, 70% to 90% seen once. The clonotype originates from an adult with an advanced solid tumor such as melanoma, head and neck, liver or kidney cancer. The genes are TRBV5-4 and TRBJ1-1; weak D call: TRBD1 (5 bases). Sequenced material: CD4+ or CD8+ T cells sorted from blood, taken in a trial of the OX40 agonist ivuxolimab. DNA of the CDR3: TGTGCCAGCAGCAAGGACATTAGTGATATGGCTGAAGCTTTCTTT. It yields the protein CASSKDISDMAEAFF.